Following are 5 T cell receptor beta chains from one sample sequenced in a study of blood T cell repertoires in COVID-19. Only in-frame clones appear in the TCRdb table, and some are missing; sequencing was by immunoSEQ multiplex PCR. This table has around 150,000 clones, more than 75% appearing once. The specimen was peripheral blood. The receptor set was obtained from a woman aged 55-70 years with COVID-19, enrolled during active disease.

The chain combines TRBV5-1 with TRBJ1-2; no clear D gene. Trimming left V 2 bases short and J 4 bases short, with 9 bases between. Germline values: CDR1 SGHRS, CDR2 YFSETQ. The CDR3 contains 13 residues. The CDR3 coding sequence is TGCGCCAGCAGCTTCCCGACAAGCTATGGCTACACCTTC. Amino acids: CASSFPTSYGYTF.

The rearrangement uses TRBV9 and TRBJ2-1; D unclear. The CDR3 runs 11 residues. Trimming shortened V by 4 bases and J by 8 bases, and 7 bases separated the two germline ends. The V gene's germline CDR1 is SGDLS and CDR2 YYNGEE. The DNA of the CDR3 is TGTGCCAGCAGCCAGTTCGATGAGCAGTTCTTC. Translating it yields CASSQFDEQFF.

This clone was detected a few times. The rearrangement links TRBV6-5 to TRBJ2-7; 13 bases fit TRBD2. CDR1 is MNHEY and CDR2 is SVGAGI in the germline V gene. CDR3 size: 14 residues. Trimming cost V 6 bases and J 7 bases; bases outside gene matches: 6. The CDR3 DNA reads as TGTGCCAGCAGGCGGACTAGCGGGAGTCGTGAGCAGTACTTC. Translation gives CASRRTSGSREQYF.

This chain uses TRBV7-3 with TRBJ2-2; TRBD2 matches 8 bases. There are 15 residues in the CDR3. Trimming cost V 0 bases and J 7 bases; bases outside gene matches: 4. Per germline, CDR1 SGHTA and CDR2 FQGTGA. CDR3 in DNA: TGTGCCAGCAGCTTAACGGGGACTAGAGGCGGGGAGCTGTTTTTT. Translating gives CASSLTGTRGGELFF.

The chain couples TRBV5-1 to TRBJ2-1; D gene uncertain. Germline assignment: CDR1 SGHRS and CDR2 YFSETQ. The CDR3 extends over 15 amino acids. The ends were cut back, 4 bases at V and 3 bases at J, with 14 bases in the middle. The CDR3: CASSGGRQSYNEQFF. CDR3 coding DNA: TGCGCCAGCAGCGGCGGCCGGCAAAGCTACAATGAGCAGTTCTTC.